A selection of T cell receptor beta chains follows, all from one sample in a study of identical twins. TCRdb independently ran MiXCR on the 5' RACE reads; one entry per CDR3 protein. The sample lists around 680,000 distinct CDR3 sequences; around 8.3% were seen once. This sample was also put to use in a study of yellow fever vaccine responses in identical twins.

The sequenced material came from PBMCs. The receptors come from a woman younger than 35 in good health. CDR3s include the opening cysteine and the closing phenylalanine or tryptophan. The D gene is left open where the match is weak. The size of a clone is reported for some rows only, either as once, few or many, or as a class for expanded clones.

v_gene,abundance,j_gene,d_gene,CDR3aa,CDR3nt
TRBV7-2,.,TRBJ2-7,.,CASSLNGRGLVYEQYF,TGTGCCAGCAGCTTAAATGGGCGCGGATTGGTCTACGAGCAGTACTTC
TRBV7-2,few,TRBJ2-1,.,CASSLARGQDEQFF,TGTGCCAGCAGCTTAGCACGGGGGCAAGATGAGCAGTTCTTC
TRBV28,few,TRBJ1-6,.,CASSPPGAPAGSPLHF,TGTGCCAGCAGTCCCCCAGGGGCCCCGGCTGGTTCACCCCTCCACTTT
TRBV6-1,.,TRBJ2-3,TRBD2,CATRLAGATDTQYF,TGTGCCACCAGACTAGCGGGAGCGACAGATACGCAGTATTTT
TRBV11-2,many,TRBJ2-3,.,CASSLGGRDYTDTQYF,TGTGCCAGCAGCTTAGGTGGGAGAGATTACACAGATACGCAGTATTTT
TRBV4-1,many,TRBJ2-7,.,CASSQDSPYEQYF,TGCGCCAGCAGCCAGGACAGCCCCTACGAGCAGTACTTC
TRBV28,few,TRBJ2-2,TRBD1,CASSLFDRDTGELFF,TGTGCCAGCAGTTTATTTGACAGGGACACCGGGGAGCTGTTTTTT
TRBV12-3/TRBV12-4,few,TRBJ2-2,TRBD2,CASFGTSGGRDTGELFF,TGTGCCAGCTTCGGGACTAGCGGGGGGAGGGACACCGGGGAGCTGTTTTTT
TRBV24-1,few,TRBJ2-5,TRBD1,CATSDSPGQGAWTQYF,TGTGCCACCAGTGATTCCCCGGGACAGGGGGCTTGGACCCAGTACTTC
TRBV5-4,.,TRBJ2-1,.,CASSPIGGGRNEQFF,TGTGCCAGCAGCCCGATCGGGGGTGGACGCAATGAGCAGTTCTTC
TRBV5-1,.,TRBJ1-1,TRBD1,CASSFGTDRSTEAFF,TGCGCCAGCAGCTTCGGGACAGATCGATCCACTGAAGCTTTCTTT
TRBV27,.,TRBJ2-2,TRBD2,CASSREGRAGELFF,TGTGCCAGCAGCCGGGAGGGCCGCGCCGGGGAGCTGTTTTTT
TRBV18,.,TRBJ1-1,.,CASSPRARPSGGTEAFF,TGTGCCAGCTCACCACGGGCCAGACCTTCCGGGGGCACTGAAGCTTTCTTT
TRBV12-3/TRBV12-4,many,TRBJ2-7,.,CASSQGTEQYF,TGTGCCAGCAGTCAAGGGACAGAGCAGTACTTC
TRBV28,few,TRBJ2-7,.,CASSFGSVQSYEQYF,TGTGCCAGCAGTTTTGGGTCGGTTCAATCCTACGAGCAGTACTTC
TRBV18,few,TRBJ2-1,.,CASSPKAGTYNEQFF,TGTGCCAGCTCACCAAAGGCAGGGACCTACAATGAGCAGTTCTTC
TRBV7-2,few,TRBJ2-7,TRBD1,CASSYRIRGGWGEQYF,TGTGCCAGCAGCTACCGAATTCGAGGGGGCTGGGGCGAGCAGTACTTC
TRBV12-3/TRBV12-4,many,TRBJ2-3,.,CASSLAGSADTQYF,TGTGCCAGCAGTTTAGCGGGAAGCGCAGATACGCAGTATTTT
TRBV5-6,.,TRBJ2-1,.,CASSPELVSYNEQFF,TGTGCCAGCAGCCCTGAGCTTGTCTCCTACAATGAGCAGTTCTTC
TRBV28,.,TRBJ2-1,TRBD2,CASSLILGLSYNEQFF,TGTGCCAGCAGTTTAATTTTGGGACTATCCTACAATGAGCAGTTCTTC
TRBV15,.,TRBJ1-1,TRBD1,CATSRTAQGARGTEAFF,TGTGCCACCAGCAGAACGGCGCAGGGGGCGCGTGGCACTGAAGCTTTCTTT
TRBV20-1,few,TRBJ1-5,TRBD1,CSATTPGQGSNQPQHF,TGCAGTGCTACCACTCCGGGACAGGGGAGCAATCAGCCCCAGCATTTT
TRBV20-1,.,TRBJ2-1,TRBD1,CSRQGSYNEQFF,TGCAGCAGACAGGGGTCTTACAATGAGCAGTTCTTC
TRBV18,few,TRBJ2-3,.,CASSPAGLRTDTQYF,TGTGCCAGCTCACCAGCGGGACTCCGCACAGATACGCAGTATTTT
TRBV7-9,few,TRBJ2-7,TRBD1,CASSAWDREYEQYF,TGTGCCAGCAGCGCATGGGACAGAGAGTACGAGCAGTACTTC
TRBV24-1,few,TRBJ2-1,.,CATSGRDASYNEQFF,TGTGCCACCAGTGGTCGGGATGCCTCCTACAATGAGCAGTTCTTC
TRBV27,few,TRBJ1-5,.,CASGFRGSNQPQHF,TGTGCCAGCGGCTTTCGGGGAAGCAATCAGCCCCAGCATTTT
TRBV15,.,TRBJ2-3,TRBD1,CATSTGQGSTDTQYF,TGTGCCACCAGCACTGGACAGGGCAGCACAGATACGCAGTATTTT
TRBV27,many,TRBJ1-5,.,CASSLSGNQPQHF,TGTGCCAGCAGTTTAAGCGGCAATCAGCCCCAGCATTTT
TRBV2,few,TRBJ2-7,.,CASRAPWDGPFAEQYF,TGTGCCAGCAGAGCGCCTTGGGACGGACCCTTTGCCGAGCAGTACTTC
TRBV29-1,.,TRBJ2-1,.,CSVFLGYNEQFF,TGCAGCGTTTTTCTGGGGTACAATGAGCAGTTCTTC
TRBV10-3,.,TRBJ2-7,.,CATSGGNSYEQYF,TGTGCCACCTCGGGGGGCAACTCCTACGAGCAGTACTTC
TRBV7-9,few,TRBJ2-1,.,CASSLGEPNSYNEQFF,TGTGCCAGCAGCTTAGGGGAGCCGAACTCCTACAATGAGCAGTTCTTC
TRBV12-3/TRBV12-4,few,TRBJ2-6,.,CASSSAGSGANVLTF,TGTGCCAGCAGTTCCGCGGGGTCTGGGGCCAACGTCCTGACTTTC
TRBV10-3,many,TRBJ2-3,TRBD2,CAISGTGTSSTDTQYF,TGTGCCATCAGTGGGACCGGGACTAGCTCTACAGATACGCAGTATTTT
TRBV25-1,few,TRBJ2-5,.,CASMAVETQYF,TGTGCCAGCATGGCGGTGGAGACCCAGTACTTC
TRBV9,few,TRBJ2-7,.,CASSGIENEQYF,TGTGCCAGCAGCGGCATAGAGAACGAGCAGTACTTC
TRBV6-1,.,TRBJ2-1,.,CASSPQWPPPKLNEQFF,TGTGCCAGCAGTCCCCAGTGGCCGCCGCCCAAGCTAAATGAGCAGTTCTTC
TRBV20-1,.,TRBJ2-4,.,CSAQTVLAKNIQYF,TGCAGTGCCCAGACAGTTCTAGCCAAAAACATTCAGTACTTC
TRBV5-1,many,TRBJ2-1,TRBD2,CASRSGTSEYNEQFF,TGCGCCAGCAGGTCCGGGACTAGCGAGTACAATGAGCAGTTCTTC
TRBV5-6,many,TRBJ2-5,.,CASSFPDTLGETQYF,TGTGCCAGCAGCTTCCCGGACACTTTGGGGGAGACCCAGTACTTC
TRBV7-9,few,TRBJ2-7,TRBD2,CASTPRGLAGGYEQYF,TGTGCCAGCACCCCTAGAGGTCTAGCGGGAGGTTACGAGCAGTACTTC
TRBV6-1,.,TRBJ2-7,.,CASSPGGRNEQYF,TGTGCCAGCAGTCCGGGCGGTAGAAACGAGCAGTACTTC
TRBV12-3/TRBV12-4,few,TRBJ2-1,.,CASSFRGGGNEQFF,TGTGCCAGCAGTTTCCGGGGAGGGGGCAATGAGCAGTTCTTC
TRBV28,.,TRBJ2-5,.,CASSFPDRVTQYF,TGTGCCAGCAGTTTTCCGGACCGGGTGACCCAGTACTTC
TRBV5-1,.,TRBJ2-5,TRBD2,CASSTGLAGGHRAQYF,TGCGCCAGCAGCACCGGACTAGCGGGGGGCCATCGGGCCCAGTACTTC
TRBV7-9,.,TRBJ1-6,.,CASSRRDPDKSPLHF,TGTGCCAGCTCCAGACGGGACCCCGATAAGTCACCCCTCCACTTT
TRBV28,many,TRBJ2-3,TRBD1,CASSTAWDRATDTQYF,TGTGCCAGCAGCACCGCATGGGACAGAGCCACAGATACGCAGTATTTT
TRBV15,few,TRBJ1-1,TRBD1,CATSRDWDRGTSGTEAFF,TGTGCCACCAGCAGAGATTGGGACAGGGGTACGTCGGGCACTGAAGCTTTCTTT
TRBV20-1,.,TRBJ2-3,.,CSATKGGTDTQYF,TGCAGTGCGACGAAGGGGGGCACAGATACGCAGTATTTT
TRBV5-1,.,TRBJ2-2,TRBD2,CASSFTSDPGELFF,TGCGCCAGCAGCTTTACTAGCGACCCCGGGGAGCTGTTTTTT
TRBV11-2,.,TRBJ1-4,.,CASSETGLNEKLFF,TGTGCCAGCAGTGAGACAGGCTTAAATGAAAAACTGTTTTTT
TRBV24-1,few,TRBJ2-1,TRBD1,CATSDLGTAAEQFF,TGTGCCACCAGTGATCTCGGGACAGCTGCTGAGCAGTTCTTC
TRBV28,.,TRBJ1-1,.,CASTLQGVTEAFF,TGTGCCAGCACACTACAGGGAGTAACTGAAGCTTTCTTT
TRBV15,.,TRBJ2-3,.,CATSRDLGLDTQYF,TGTGCCACCAGCAGAGACCTAGGCCTGGATACGCAGTATTTT
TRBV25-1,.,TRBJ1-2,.,CASSEFVEPNYGYTF,TGTGCCAGCAGTGAATTTGTCGAGCCTAACTATGGCTACACCTTC
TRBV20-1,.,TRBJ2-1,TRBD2,CSAGLRAGRAYNEQFF,TGCAGTGCTGGCCTGCGAGCGGGAAGGGCCTACAATGAGCAGTTCTTC